The clone carrying this T cell receptor (beta chain) has at least ten counts. Antigen unknown. TCR beta VDJ and CDR3 profiling used genomic DNA as template. TCRdb itself ran the reads through MiXCR, one entry per CDR3 protein. The table has around 200,000 distinct CDR3 sequences, 50% to 55% seen once; the top ten hold approximately 15%. The data were taken from a study of CD8+CD57+ T cells in acquired aplastic anemia. Across the whole study: CD4+ and CD8+ cells, once sorted, gave DNA averaging roughly 3 ug. Study-wide findings and caveats: Researchers report that 25 to 30 CD8+ CDR3 sequences appeared in both patients and controls. Levels of CD8+ Simpson's diversity were not significantly distinct in patients versus controls.

Trimming took off 0 bases at V and 6 bases at J, with 15 bases between the two ends. The CDR3 contains 15 residues. The V gene's germline CDR1 is MNHEY and CDR2 SVGAGI. This chain uses TRBV6-5 with TRBJ2-7; possibly TRBD1 for D (5 bases). The specimen sequenced was sorted CD4+, CD8+, or CD8+CD57+ T cells (not recorded which) from PBMCs. The receptor's source is a human donor in good health, serving as a control. The CDR3 spells CASSYSPQGRGEQYF. CDR3 bases: TGTGCCAGCAGTTACTCCCCCCAGGGTCGAGGCGAGCAGTACTTC.